The clone carrying this T cell receptor (beta chain) was counted between two and nine times. Its antigen is unknown. TCRalpha and TCRbeta libraries used 5'RACE with constant-segment primers and UMIs. One entry per CDR3 protein, called by TCRdb with MiXCR from the 5' RACE reads. This table holds more than 300,000 distinct CDR3 sequences, 20% to 25% found once. V shed 2 bases and J shed 5 bases, with 10 bases lying between them. Germline CDR1 and CDR2: MGHRA and YSYEKL. CDR3 length: 15 amino acids. This sample was included in a study of T-cell memory formation after mild COVID-19. The wider study: Largely, TCR clusters stayed within a single donor. Study outcomes and limitations: A second wave expanding day 15 to 37 was CD4+-biased; contracting clones were balanced.

The genes are TRBV4-1 and TRBJ1-6, with D tentatively TRBD1 (5 bases). The TCR comes from a man between 18 and 35 years old who had mild COVID-19 (a few samples of this study predate the infection). Cell type and time point are not known. The sequencing sample was made of PBMCs or a T cell subset sorted from them (not recorded which). As DNA, the CDR3 is TGCGCCAGCAGCCAAACGGGACGTGATAATTCACCCCTCCACTTT. Translated, it gives CASSQTGRDNSPLHF.